This T cell receptor (beta chain) stems from a study of blood T cell repertoires in COVID-19. The study drew participants aged about 18 to 90 years from some 23 US areas. Assignments of participants to cohorts depended upon their own reported clinical history. Trimming pared 4 bases from V and 4 bases from J, leaving 17 bases between. Germline loops: CDR1 MGHRA, CDR2 YSYEKL. CDR3 size: 16 residues. In the original workflow: Amplified reference gene primers provided the basis for estimating nucleated cell counts. Sequenced by immunoSEQ multiplex PCR; TCRdb stores in-frame clones only, minus some. V, J and clone size are those of that table, while D and trimming were read from the DNA. The repertoire holds about 150,000 clones, around four fifths seen once, with roughly 4.9% in the top ten. This clone showed up just a few times.

Specimen: PBMCs or T cells enriched from blood (not recorded which). V usage is TRBV4-1 and J usage is TRBJ1-3, with D perhaps TRBD1 (6 bases). The TCR originated in an older man who had been exposed to COVID-19. The CDR3 coding sequence is TGCGCCAGCAGCCCCAGAGGGGGTGCCCCCGGAAACACCATATATTTT. Its protein is CASSPRGGAPGNTIYF.